These 2 T cell receptor beta chains originate from one sample sequenced in a study of blood T cell repertoires in COVID-19. Using immunoSEQ multiplex PCR, the repertoire was profiled, and TCRdb retains in-frame clones only, with some absent. The sample records over 110,000 clones, 75% to 90% being singletons. Specimen: PBMCs or T cells enriched from blood (not recorded which). All receptors derive from a man in his 60s who had recovered from COVID-19.

A single count supports this clone. The rearrangement uses TRBV19 and TRBJ2-2; D ambiguous. CDR1 and CDR2 from the germline V gene are LNHDA and SQIVND (reference sequence). This CDR3 contains 13 residues. V was shortened by 5 bases and J by 4 bases, with 8 bases between the two germline ends. This CDR3 is CASSAVSTGELFF. The DNA for the CDR3 is TGTGCCAGTAGTGCAGTTTCCACCGGGGAGCTGTTTTTT. The whole variable domain, filled in from reference TRBV19 and TRBJ2-2, reads DGGITQSPKYLFRKEGQNVTLSCEQNLNHDAMYWYRQDPGQGLRLIYYSQIVNDFQKGDIAEGYSVSREKKESFPLTVTSAQKNPTAFYLCASSAVSTGELFFGEGSRLTVL.

The CDR3 spells CASSPGWGGKDEQYF. CDR3 coding DNA: TGTGCCAGCTCACCGGGCTGGGGGGGGAAGGACGAGCAGTACTTC. V is TRBV18 and J is TRBJ2-7; 7 positions agree with TRBD2. The CDR3 extends over 15 amino acids. CDR1 and CDR2 (germline): KGHSH, LQKENI. V lost 3 bases to trimming and J lost 5 bases; unmatched junction nucleotides: 10.